One and the same sample provided the 9 T cell receptor beta chains below, sequenced in a study of OX40 agonist ivuxolimab in advanced cancers. Assay: immunoSEQ multiplex PCR; the TCRdb copy retains only in-frame clones and omits some. Of 65,000 to 90,000 clones detected, under 95% appear once; the ten largest clones hold 8% to 10%. Sample: CD4+ or CD8+ T cells sorted from blood, taken in a trial of the OX40 agonist ivuxolimab. The receptors originated from an adult with an advanced solid tumor such as melanoma, head and neck, liver or kidney cancer.

The chain carries TRBV2 and TRBJ1-3, with a possible D match to TRBD1 (5 bases). The germline V and J ends were trimmed by 5 bases and 2 bases, with 16 bases remaining between them. Germline CDR1 SNHLY, CDR2 FYNNEI. The CDR3 spans 16 residues. CDR3 residues: CASSPRGEGTGNTIYF. In DNA, the CDR3 is TGTGCCAGCAGTCCCCGGGGGGAGGGAACTGGAAACACCATATATTTT.

The chain joins TRBV29-1 to TRBJ2-3, with TRBD2 identical over 7 bases. After removal of 0 bases from V and 6 bases from J, the junction contained 12 bases not matched to a gene. The CDR3 consists of 16 residues. Germline V gene data show CDR1 as SQVTM and CDR2 as ANQGSEA. CDR3 DNA sequence: TGCAGCGTTGAAGACCCCGGCCGCGGGGGAGTGGATACGCAGTATTTT. It specifies CSVEDPGRGGVDTQYF.

V and J are TRBV5-6 and TRBJ1-5, with a possible D match to TRBD1 (5 bases). Germline V gene lookup returns CDR1 SGHDT and CDR2 YYEEEE. This CDR3 spans 17 amino acids. Trimming took off 0 bases at V and 4 bases at J, with 17 bases between the two ends. CDR3 sequence reads: CASSLARWGNANQPQHF. CDR3 DNA: TGTGCCAGCAGCTTGGCCCGATGGGGGAATGCAAATCAGCCCCAGCATTTT.

The chain recombines TRBV29-1 with TRBJ2-5, with 8 bases fitting TRBD1. Judging by the DNA end, TRBJ2-7 fits better; the J call may be wrong. Looked up from germline, CDR1 is SQVTM and CDR2 is ANQGSEA. The CDR3 loop spans 15 amino acids. CDR3 coding DNA: TGCAGCGTTGAGCGCCGGGACAGGAGCTCCTACGAGCAGTACTTC. As protein: CSVERRDRSSYEQYF.

The rearrangement uses TRBV6-4 and TRBJ2-1; 11 bases match TRBD2. CDR3 size: 17 residues. V shed 4 bases and J 7 bases; nucleotides not matched to a gene: 12. The germline V gene has CDR1 MRHNA and CDR2 SNTAGT. DNA for the CDR3: TGTGCCAGCAGTGCGAGCGGGGTAGCGGGGGGGCGGAATGAGCAGTTCTTC. Translating it yields CASSASGVAGGRNEQFF.

The V gene is TRBV13, the J gene TRBJ2-1; 8 bases map to TRBD1. The V and J ends lost 0 bases and 5 bases, in that order; junction bases with no gene match: 6. From germline, CDR1 is PRHDT and CDR2 FYEKMQ (reference sequence). This CDR3 has 16 amino acids. As DNA, the CDR3 is TGTGCCAGCAGCTTAGGCCCGACAGGGGTGGACAATGAGCAGTTCTTC. Translated: CASSLGPTGVDNEQFF.

This clone was seen once. Here the CDR3 reads CASSPDRSYNEQFF. In nucleotides, the CDR3 is TGTGCCAGCTCACCGGACAGGTCCTACAATGAGCAGTTCTTC. V usage is TRBV18 and J usage is TRBJ2-1; TRBD1 agrees at 7 bases. CDR1 KGHSH and CDR2 LQKENI come from the germline V gene. The CDR3 is 14 amino acids. V dropped 3 bases and J dropped 1; count of bases not matched to a gene: 0.

This clone was picked up many times. In the same sample, other DNA sequences code for this CDR3. The V call is TRBV10-3, the J call TRBJ2-3, with TRBD1 identical over 8 bases. CDR1 is ENHRY, CDR2 SYGVKD, per germline. The length of the CDR3 is 13 residues. The ends lost 6 bases at V and 1 base at J; junction bases unmatched: 0. The CDR3: CAIRGQGTDTQYF. The CDR3 nucleotides read TGTGCCATCAGGGGACAGGGCACAGATACGCAGTATTTT.

CDR3 residues: CASCRGSGANEQYF. CDR3 DNA sequence: TGTGCCAGCTGCCGGGGGAGCGGGGCTAACGAGCAGTACTTC. The chain recombines TRBV5-6 with TRBJ2-7; 7 bases line up with TRBD2. The germline gives CDR1 SGHDT, CDR2 YYEEEE. V lost 7 bases, J lost 5 bases, and 12 bases stayed unmatched. This CDR3 contains 14 residues.